The source of this T cell receptor beta chain is a study of regulatory dendritic cells for organ transplantation. Overall study context: LPS was added to dendritic cell cultures on day 6.

A remark on this clone: Its matching antigen is unknown.

Using immunoSEQ multiplex PCR, the repertoire was profiled, and TCRdb retains in-frame clones only, with some absent. The sample contains about 21,000 clones, 80% to 90% of which appear only once. Whole-study results and caveats: Alloreactive memory CD8+ T cell pools varied considerably between individuals.

Allogeneic regulatory or mature dendritic cells were co-cultured for four to six days with CFSE-labeled sorted T cells at 1:10. CDR1 is SQVTM and CDR2 is ANQGSEA in the germline V gene. V was shortened by 6 bases and J by 9 bases, with 17 bases between the two germline ends. This CDR3 comprises 12 residues. The J gene is TRBJ1-1, the V gene TRBV29-1, with a tentative D call TRBD1 (6 bases). This TCR was sampled from a human donor in good health. Sequencing was carried out using naive CD4+ T cells from blood cultured with regulatory dendritic cells. Documented subset: CD45RA+ naive T cells. CDR3 bases: TGCAGCGTCAGTAATCCGGGACAAAAAGCTTTCTTT. Its translation is CSVSNPGQKAFF. Together with reference TRBV29-1 and TRBJ1-1, the CDR3 gives the full variable domain: SAVISQKPSRDICQRGTSLTIQCQVDSQVTMMFWYRQQPGQSLTLIATANQGSEATYESGFVIDKFPISRPNLTFSTLTVSNMSPEDSSIYLCSVSNPGQKAFFGQGTRLTVV.